This paragraph reports one TCR beta chain. Its specificity is not known. These data come from a study of shared clonotypes between healthy human individuals. Points from the study as a whole: Sample collection involved blood only; tissue repertoires are likely different.

Trimming at V came to 5 bases and at J to 5 bases, leaving 8 bases not matched to a gene. This CDR3 comprises 14 residues. CDR1 PRHDT and CDR2 FYEKMQ come from the germline V gene (reference sequence). Data came from immunoSEQ multiplex PCR; TCRdb stores just in-frame clones and leaves some out. Among roughly 320,000 clones listed, around 87% were seen once. The chain couples TRBV13 to TRBJ2-7; 8 bases agree with TRBD1. Sequencing was carried out using memory CD8+ T cells sorted from blood. The subset is: CD45RO+ cells pooled with CCR7-negative TemRA cells. The TCR was taken from a man between 18 and 29 years old in good health. CDR3 residues: CASSRRTGYNEQYF. In DNA, the CDR3 is TGTGCCAGCAGCAGAAGGACAGGGTATAACGAGCAGTACTTC.